Below are 20 T cell receptor beta chains sequenced from a single sample in a study of cytomegalovirus exposure and HLA in healthy donors. Researchers ran the PCR with 60 Vbeta and 13 Jbeta primers. The table came from immunoSEQ multiplex PCR; TCRdb's copy has only in-frame clones and leaves some out. The sample consists of about 170,000 clones, 65% to 75% of them appearing once. The specimen was PBMCs. Receptor source: a girl aged 10-17 years in good health and CMV-seronegative.

Points on this clone: Other DNA sequences within the sample encode an identical CDR3. This rearrangement joins TRBV6-5 to TRBJ1-6, with TRBD1 identical over 7 bases. V gave up 4 bases and J gave up 10 bases; unmatched junction bases: 7. Germline loops: CDR1 MNHEY, CDR2 SVGAGI. The CDR3 contains 14 residues. CDR3 region: CASSFRQGGSPLHF. DNA of the CDR3: TGTGCCAGCAGTTTCCGACAGGGAGGATCACCCCTCCACTTT.

V and J are TRBV9 and TRBJ2-7; D perhaps matches TRBD2 (6 bases). Germline V lookup: CDR1 SGDLS, CDR2 YYNGEE. This CDR3 has 14 residues. V was clipped by 4 bases and J by 3 bases, with 14 bases between them. CDR3 region: CASSLGLYGYEQYF. For the CDR3, the DNA is TGTGCCAGCAGCCTCGGACTATATGGCTACGAGCAGTACTTC.

The V gene is TRBV10-2, the J gene TRBJ1-1; possibly TRBD1 for D (5 bases). The germline CDR1 and CDR2 sequences are WSHSY and SAAADI. The CDR3 is made up of 14 amino acids. Trimming left V 6 bases short and J 3 bases short, with 14 bases between. The CDR3 reads CASRSSGFDTEAFF. The CDR3, as DNA: TGCGCCAGCAGAAGTTCAGGGTTCGACACTGAAGCTTTCTTT.

There are a few counts of this clone. V and J are TRBV10-1 and TRBJ2-1; 9 nucleotides agree with TRBD2. Losses at the gene ends were 6 bases for V and 5 bases for J; bases not matched to a gene: 11. The CDR3 is 16 residues long. In germline, CDR1 is WNHNN, CDR2 SYGVQD (reference sequence). The CDR3 sequence is CASRPAGGPPHNEQFF. The CDR3 bases are TGCGCCAGCAGACCGGCGGGGGGGCCCCCCCACAATGAGCAGTTCTTC.

This chain connects TRBV27 to TRBJ1-5, with D possibly being TRBD1 (6 bases). Trimming cost V 2 bases and J 1 base, with 9 bases left between them. Looked up from germline, CDR1 is MNHEY and CDR2 is SMNVEV (reference sequence). The CDR3 spans 15 residues. The CDR3 region is CASSLGGESNQPQHF. CDR3 coding DNA: TGTGCCAGCAGTTTAGGGGGCGAGAGCAATCAGCCCCAGCATTTT.

The chain couples TRBV14 to TRBJ1-2, with 7 bases lining up with TRBD1. The CDR3 contains 13 residues. V lost 4 bases to trimming and J lost 8 bases; unmatched junction nucleotides: 7. The germline V gene has CDR1 SGHDN and CDR2 FVKESK. As DNA, the CDR3 is TGTGCCAGCAGCCGAGCAGGGGGTGTAGGCTACACCTTC. It codes for CASSRAGGVGYTF.

On this clone itself: The sample holds other DNA sequences that translate to the same CDR3. DNA of the CDR3: TGCAGCGTTCGGGGCTCCTACGAGCAGTACTTC. Its translation: CSVRGSYEQYF. The rearrangement uses TRBV29-1 and TRBJ2-7, with D possibly being TRBD2 (5 bases). CDR3 length: 11 amino acids. The ends were cut back, 5 bases at V and 0 bases at J, with 5 bases in the middle. The germline V gene has CDR1 SQVTM and CDR2 ANQGSEA.

This clone was found a few times. V usage is TRBV7-9 and J usage is TRBJ1-1; D is perhaps TRBD1 (5 bases). Trimming took 5 bases from V and 3 from J, leaving 16 bases between them. Germline loops: CDR1 SEHNR, CDR2 FQNEAQ (reference sequence). This CDR3 has 15 residues. The CDR3 region is CASSRIVIGDTEAFF. The CDR3 DNA reads TGTGCCAGCAGCAGGATCGTCATAGGGGACACTGAAGCTTTCTTT.

The chain carries TRBV18 and TRBJ2-7; 11 bases agree with TRBD1. With V trimmed by 1 base and J by 4 bases, 6 bases remained unmatched. Germline assignment: CDR1 KGHSH and CDR2 LQKENI. The CDR3 contains 16 residues. As DNA, the CDR3 is TGTGCCAGCTCACCACAATCCGGGACAGGGGGGTACGAGCAGTACTTC. Its translation: CASSPQSGTGGYEQYF.

This chain joins TRBV11-2 and TRBJ1-2, with D tentatively TRBD1 (6 bases). Trimming took 2 bases from V and 2 from J, leaving 12 bases between them. This CDR3 has 15 residues. Germline V gene sequence: CDR1 SGHAT, CDR2 FQNNGV. This chain's CDR3 is CASSLLRGANYGYTF. CDR3 DNA: TGTGCCAGCAGCTTACTCCGGGGGGCCAACTATGGCTACACCTTC. The full variable domain, completed using reference TRBV11-2 and TRBJ1-2, is EAGVAQSPRYKIIEKRQSVAFWCNPISGHATLYWYQQILGQGPKLLIQFQNNGVVDDSQLPKDRFSAERLKGVDSTLKIQPAKLEDSAVYLCASSLLRGANYGYTFGSGTRLTVV.

The V call is TRBV28, the J call TRBJ1-2, with D hard to call. Germline V gene data show CDR1 as MDHEN and CDR2 as SYDVKM. The V and J ends lost 5 bases and 2 bases respectively, with 6 bases between them. This CDR3 spans 12 amino acids. CDR3 nucleotides: TGTGCCAGCAGTCTAGGCAACTATGGCTACACCTTC. This gives the protein CASSLGNYGYTF.

The chain uses TRBV6-5 and TRBJ1-2, with D perhaps matching TRBD1 (5 bases). The germline CDR1 and CDR2 sequences are MNHEY and SVGAGI. The ends were cut back, 2 bases at V and 6 bases at J, with 19 bases in the middle. The CDR3 runs 16 residues. CDR3 coding DNA: TGTGCCAGCAGTTACCGGGGGGACTCTTTTAATGATGGCTACACCTTC. Protein sequence: CASSYRGDSFNDGYTF.

The gene calls are TRBV4-2 and TRBJ1-5; 10 bases agree with TRBD1. The trim removed 2 bases at V and 2 bases at J, leaving 6 bases unmatched. CDR1 is LGHNA and CDR2 is YNFKEQ in the germline V gene. The CDR3 length is 17 residues. Here the CDR3 reads CASSQTDRGFGNQPQHF. CDR3 bases: TGTGCCAGCAGCCAAACGGACAGGGGGTTTGGCAATCAGCCCCAGCATTTT.

The J gene is TRBJ1-1, the V gene TRBV11-2; D remains unclear. CDR3 size: 13 residues. Germline lookup yields CDR1 SGHAT and CDR2 FQNNGV. V was shortened by 1 base and J by 4 bases, with 7 bases between the two germline ends. The CDR3 loop reads CASSLVDSTEAFF. The CDR3 DNA reads TGTGCCAGCAGCTTAGTCGACTCCACTGAAGCTTTCTTT. Variable domain in full (rest from reference TRBV11-2 and TRBJ1-1): EAGVAQSPRYKIIEKRQSVAFWCNPISGHATLYWYQQILGQGPKLLIQFQNNGVVDDSQLPKDRFSAERLKGVDSTLKIQPAKLEDSAVYLCASSLVDSTEAFFGQGTRLTVV.

The DNA for the CDR3 is TGTGCCAGCAGCTTACAGGCTGCCTCTCAAGAGACCCAGTACTTC. This sequence encodes CASSLQAASQETQYF. The V and J genes are TRBV7-3 and TRBJ2-5; unclear D gene. Trimming removed 2 bases at V and 2 bases at J, with 12 bases between. Per germline, CDR1 SGHTA and CDR2 FQGTGA. This CDR3 is built from 15 residues.

The chain combines TRBV27 with TRBJ1-4; D is uncertain. CDR1 and CDR2 (germline): MNHEY, SMNVEV (reference sequence). CDR3 length: 14 residues. The ends were cut back, 8 bases at V and 2 bases at J, with 12 bases in the middle. The CDR3 here is CASSPRVTNEKLFF. Written as DNA, the CDR3 is TGTGCCAGCTCCCCCCGGGTTACTAATGAAAAACTGTTTTTT.

This clone was seen a few times. The V call is TRBV6-6, the J call TRBJ1-3; D uncertain. The V end lost 4 bases, the J end lost 0 bases, and 13 bases lay between the germline ends. This CDR3 contains 16 residues. From germline, CDR1 is MNHNY and CDR2 SVGAGI (reference sequence). The CDR3 DNA is TGTGCCAGCAGTTCCCTAGCGGCCAGCTCTGGAAACACCATATATTTT. This encodes CASSSLAASSGNTIYF.

This chain uses TRBV5-6 with TRBJ1-2; TRBD1 matches at 7 bases. This CDR3 spans 18 amino acids. Trimming took 0 bases from V and 1 from J; bases not matched to a gene: 12. CDR1 and CDR2 from the germline V gene are SGHDT and YYEEEE. CDR3 residues: CASSLGELRRGYNYGYTF. The CDR3 DNA reads as TGTGCCAGCAGCTTGGGTGAACTGCGCAGGGGGTATAACTATGGCTACACCTTC.

Written as DNA, the CDR3 is TGCGCCAGCAGCCGTCCTTCAGGGAATCAGCCCCAGCATTTT. Its translation is CASSRPSGNQPQHF. The V and J genes are TRBV4-1 and TRBJ1-5; tentative D call: TRBD1 (5 bases). Germline-derived CDR1 and CDR2 are MGHRA and YSYEKL. Between the trimmed V and J ends, which lost 4 bases and 4 bases, there was a span of 11 bases. CDR3 length: 14 amino acids.

This clone was seen a handful of times. The rearrangement links TRBV19 to TRBJ1-5; 7 bases line up with TRBD1. Trimming at V came to 7 bases and at J to 5 bases, leaving 5 bases not matched to a gene. This CDR3 contains 13 residues. Germline V gene data show CDR1 as LNHDA and CDR2 as SQIVND (reference sequence). DNA for the CDR3: TGTGCCAGTACCGAAGACAGGGATCAGCCCCAGCATTTT. This translates into CASTEDRDQPQHF.